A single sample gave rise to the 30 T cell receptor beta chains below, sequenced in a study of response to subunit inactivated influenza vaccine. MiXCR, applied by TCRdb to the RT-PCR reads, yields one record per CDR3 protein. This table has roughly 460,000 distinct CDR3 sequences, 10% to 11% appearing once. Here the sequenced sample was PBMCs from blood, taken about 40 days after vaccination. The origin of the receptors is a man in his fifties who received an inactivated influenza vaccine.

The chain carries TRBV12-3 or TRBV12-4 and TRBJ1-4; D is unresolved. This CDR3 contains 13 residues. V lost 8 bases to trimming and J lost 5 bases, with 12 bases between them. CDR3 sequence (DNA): TGTGCCAGCGCGGGTCCTCCCAATGAAAAACTGTTTTTT. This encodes CASAGPPNEKLFF.

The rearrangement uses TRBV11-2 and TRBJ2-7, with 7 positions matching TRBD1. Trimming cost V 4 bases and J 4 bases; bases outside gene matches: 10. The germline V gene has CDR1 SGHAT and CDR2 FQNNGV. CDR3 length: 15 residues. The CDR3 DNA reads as TGTGCCAGCAGCTCACTGAGGGGACAGAAATACGAGCAGTACTTC. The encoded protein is CASSSLRGQKYEQYF.

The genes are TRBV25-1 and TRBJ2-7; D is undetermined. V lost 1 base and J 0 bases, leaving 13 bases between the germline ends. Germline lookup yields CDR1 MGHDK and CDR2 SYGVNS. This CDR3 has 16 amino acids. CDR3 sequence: CASSEFESKSSYEQYF. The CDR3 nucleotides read TGTGCCAGCAGTGAATTTGAGTCTAAGAGCTCCTACGAGCAGTACTTC.

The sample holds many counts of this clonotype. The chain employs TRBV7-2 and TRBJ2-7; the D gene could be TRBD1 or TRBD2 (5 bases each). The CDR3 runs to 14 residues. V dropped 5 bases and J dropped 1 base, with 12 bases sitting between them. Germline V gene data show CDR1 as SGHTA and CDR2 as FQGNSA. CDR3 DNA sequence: TGTGCCAGCAGCCGACTGGGGACGTCCTACGAGCAGTACTTC. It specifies CASSRLGTSYEQYF.

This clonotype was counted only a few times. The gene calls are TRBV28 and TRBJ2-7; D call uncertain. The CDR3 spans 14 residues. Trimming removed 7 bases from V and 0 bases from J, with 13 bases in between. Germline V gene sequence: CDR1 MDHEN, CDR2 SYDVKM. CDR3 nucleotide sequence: TGTGCCAGCACCCTTTTCCGCAGCTCCTACGAGCAGTACTTC. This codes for CASTLFRSSYEQYF.

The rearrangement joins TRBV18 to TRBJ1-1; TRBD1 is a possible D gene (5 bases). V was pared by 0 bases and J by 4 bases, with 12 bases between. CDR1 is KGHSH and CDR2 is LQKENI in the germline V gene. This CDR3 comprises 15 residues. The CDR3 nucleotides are TGTGCCAGCTCACCACCGTTGCGGGGGTCCACTGAAGCTTTCTTT. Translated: CASSPPLRGSTEAFF.

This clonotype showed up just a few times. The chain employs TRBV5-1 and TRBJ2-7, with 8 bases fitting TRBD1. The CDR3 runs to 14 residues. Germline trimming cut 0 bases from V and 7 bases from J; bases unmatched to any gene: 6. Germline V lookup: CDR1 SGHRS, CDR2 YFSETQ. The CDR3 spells CASSLVGQGGEQYF. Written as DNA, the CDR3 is TGCGCCAGCAGCTTGGTAGGACAGGGTGGGGAGCAGTACTTC. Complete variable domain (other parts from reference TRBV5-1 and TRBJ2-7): KAGVTQTPRYLIKTRGQQVTLSCSPISGHRSVSWYQQTPGQGLQFLFEYFSETQRNKGNFPGRFSGRQFSNSRSEMNVSTLELGDSALYLCASSLVGQGGEQYFGPGTRLTVT.

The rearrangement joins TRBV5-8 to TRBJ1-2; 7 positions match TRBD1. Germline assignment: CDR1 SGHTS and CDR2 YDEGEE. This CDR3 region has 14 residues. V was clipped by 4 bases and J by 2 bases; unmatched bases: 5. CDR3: CASSPTGPNYGYTF. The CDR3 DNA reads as TGTGCCAGCAGCCCGACAGGGCCCAACTATGGCTACACCTTC.

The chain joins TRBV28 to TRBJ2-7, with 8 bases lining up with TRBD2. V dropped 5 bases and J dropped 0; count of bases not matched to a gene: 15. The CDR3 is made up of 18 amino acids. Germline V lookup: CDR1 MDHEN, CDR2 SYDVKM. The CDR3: CASSPPWGRGVSSYEQYF. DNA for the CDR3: TGTGCCAGCAGTCCCCCCTGGGGGCGGGGGGTTAGCTCCTACGAGCAGTACTTC.

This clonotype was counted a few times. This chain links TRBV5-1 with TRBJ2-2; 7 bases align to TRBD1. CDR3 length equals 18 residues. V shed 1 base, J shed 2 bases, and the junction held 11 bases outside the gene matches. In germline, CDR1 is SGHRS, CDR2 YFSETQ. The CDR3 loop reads CASSLTVDRAYNTGELFF. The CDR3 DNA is TGCGCCAGCAGCTTGACGGTAGACAGGGCCTATAACACCGGGGAGCTGTTTTTT. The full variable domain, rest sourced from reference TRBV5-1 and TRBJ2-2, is KAGVTQTPRYLIKTRGQQVTLSCSPISGHRSVSWYQQTPGQGLQFLFEYFSETQRNKGNFPGRFSGRQFSNSRSEMNVSTLELGDSALYLCASSLTVDRAYNTGELFFGEGSRLTVL.

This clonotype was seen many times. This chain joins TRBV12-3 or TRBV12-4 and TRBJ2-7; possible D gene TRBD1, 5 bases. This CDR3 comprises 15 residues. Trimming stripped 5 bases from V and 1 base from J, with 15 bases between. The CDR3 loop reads CASSPTGRLSYEQYF. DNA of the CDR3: TGTGCCAGCAGTCCCACAGGTCGGTTGTCCTACGAGCAGTACTTC.

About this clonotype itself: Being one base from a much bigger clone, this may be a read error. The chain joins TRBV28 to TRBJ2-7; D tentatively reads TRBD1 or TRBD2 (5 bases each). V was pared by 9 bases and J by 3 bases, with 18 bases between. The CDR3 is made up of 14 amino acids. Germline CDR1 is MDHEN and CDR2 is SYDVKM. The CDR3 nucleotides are TGTGCCAGTCGGTCGGGTGGGACCCGCTACGAGCAGTACTTC. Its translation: CASRSGGTRYEQYF.

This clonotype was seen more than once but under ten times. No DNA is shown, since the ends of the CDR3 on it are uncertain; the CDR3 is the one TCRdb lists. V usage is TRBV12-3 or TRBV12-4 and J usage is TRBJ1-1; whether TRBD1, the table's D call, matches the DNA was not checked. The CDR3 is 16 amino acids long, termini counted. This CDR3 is CASSFRFWPRDTEAFF.

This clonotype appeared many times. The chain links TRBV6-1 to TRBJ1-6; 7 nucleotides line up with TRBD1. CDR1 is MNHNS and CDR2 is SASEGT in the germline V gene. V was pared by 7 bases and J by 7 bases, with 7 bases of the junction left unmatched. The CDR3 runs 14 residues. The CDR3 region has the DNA TGTGCCAGCACCAACAGGGGATCGAATTCACCCCTCCACTTT. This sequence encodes CASTNRGSNSPLHF.

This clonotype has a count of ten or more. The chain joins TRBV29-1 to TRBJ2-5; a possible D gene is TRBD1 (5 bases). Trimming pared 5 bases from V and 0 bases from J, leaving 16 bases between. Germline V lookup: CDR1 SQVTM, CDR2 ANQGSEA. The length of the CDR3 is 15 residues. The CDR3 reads CSVNPISGNQETQYF. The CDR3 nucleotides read TGCAGCGTTAACCCGATTTCAGGGAACCAAGAGACCCAGTACTTC.

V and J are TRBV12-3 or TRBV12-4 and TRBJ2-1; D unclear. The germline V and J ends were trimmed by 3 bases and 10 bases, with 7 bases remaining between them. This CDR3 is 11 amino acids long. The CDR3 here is CASSFSREQFF. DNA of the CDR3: TGTGCCAGCAGTTTTAGCAGGGAGCAGTTCTTC.

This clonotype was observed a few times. The CDR3 is CSAREGSYSTDTQYF. The CDR3 bases are TGCAGTGCTAGAGAGGGTTCTTATAGCACAGATACGCAGTATTTT. The chain has TRBV20-1 and TRBJ2-3; no reliable D call. The CDR3 is 15 amino acids. The V end was cut by 0 bases, the J end by 0 bases, with 10 bases between. Germline loops: CDR1 DFQATT, CDR2 SNEGSKA (reference sequence).

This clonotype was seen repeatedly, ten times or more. The chain's CDR3 is CSARRSGELFF. The CDR3 nucleotides are TGCAGTGCAAGAAGGAGCGGGGAGCTGTTTTTT. The J gene is TRBJ2-2, the V gene TRBV20-1; D unclear. Germline CDR1 reads DFQATT; CDR2 reads SNEGSKA (reference sequence). Deletions cut 6 bases from V and 7 bases from J, with 9 bases between. The CDR3 loop spans 11 amino acids.

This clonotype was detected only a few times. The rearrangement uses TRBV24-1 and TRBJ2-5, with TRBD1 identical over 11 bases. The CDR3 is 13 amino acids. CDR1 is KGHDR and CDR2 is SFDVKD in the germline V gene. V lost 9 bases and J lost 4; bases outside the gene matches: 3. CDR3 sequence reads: CATGTGGLETQYF. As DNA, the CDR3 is TGTGCCACCGGGACAGGGGGATTAGAGACCCAGTACTTC.

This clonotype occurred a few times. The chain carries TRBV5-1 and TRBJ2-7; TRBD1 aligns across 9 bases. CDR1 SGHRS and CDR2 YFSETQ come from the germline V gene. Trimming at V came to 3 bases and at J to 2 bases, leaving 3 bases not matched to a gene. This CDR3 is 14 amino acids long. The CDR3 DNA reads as TGCGCCAGCAGCTCGGGGGACAGGGCCTACGAGCAGTACTTC. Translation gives CASSSGDRAYEQYF.

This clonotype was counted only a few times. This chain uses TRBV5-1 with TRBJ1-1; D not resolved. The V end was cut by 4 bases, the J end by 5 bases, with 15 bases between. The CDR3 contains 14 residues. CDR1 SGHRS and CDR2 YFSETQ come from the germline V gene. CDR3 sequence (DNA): TGCGCCAGCAGCCCCCTCGGGGAGGTGACTGAAGCTTTCTTT. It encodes CASSPLGEVTEAFF.

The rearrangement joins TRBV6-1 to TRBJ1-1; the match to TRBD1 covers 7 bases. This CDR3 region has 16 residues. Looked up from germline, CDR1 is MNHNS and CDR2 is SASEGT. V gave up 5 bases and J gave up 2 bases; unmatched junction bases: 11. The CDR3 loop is CASSHRDSYYNTEAFF. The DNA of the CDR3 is TGTGCCAGCAGTCATCGGGACAGTTATTATAACACTGAAGCTTTCTTT.

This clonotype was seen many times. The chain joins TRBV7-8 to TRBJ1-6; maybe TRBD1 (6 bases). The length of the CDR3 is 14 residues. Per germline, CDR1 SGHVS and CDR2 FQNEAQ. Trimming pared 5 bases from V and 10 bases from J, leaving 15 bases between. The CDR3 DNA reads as TGTGCCAGCAGCCCGCGACAGGAGCGGTCACCCCTCCACTTT. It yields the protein CASSPRQERSPLHF.

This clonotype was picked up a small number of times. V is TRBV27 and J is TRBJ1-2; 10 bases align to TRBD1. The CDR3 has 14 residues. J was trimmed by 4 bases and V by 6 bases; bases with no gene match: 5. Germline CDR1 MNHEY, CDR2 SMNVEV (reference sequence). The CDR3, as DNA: TGTGCCAGCAGCGGGGACAGGGGACGCTATGGCTACACCTTC. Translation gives CASSGDRGRYGYTF.

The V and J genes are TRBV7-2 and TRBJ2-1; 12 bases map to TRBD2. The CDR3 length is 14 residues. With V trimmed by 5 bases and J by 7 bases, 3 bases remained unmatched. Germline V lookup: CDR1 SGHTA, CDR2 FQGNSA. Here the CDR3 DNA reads TGTGCCAGCAGCAAGACTAGCGGGAGTAATGAGCAGTTCTTC. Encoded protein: CASSKTSGSNEQFF.

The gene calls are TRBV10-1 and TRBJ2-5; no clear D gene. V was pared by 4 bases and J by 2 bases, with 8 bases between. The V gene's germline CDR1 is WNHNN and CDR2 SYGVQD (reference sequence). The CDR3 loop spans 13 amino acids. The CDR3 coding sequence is TGCGCCAGCAGTGCAAGCCAGCAAGAGACCCAGTACTTC. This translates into CASSASQQETQYF.

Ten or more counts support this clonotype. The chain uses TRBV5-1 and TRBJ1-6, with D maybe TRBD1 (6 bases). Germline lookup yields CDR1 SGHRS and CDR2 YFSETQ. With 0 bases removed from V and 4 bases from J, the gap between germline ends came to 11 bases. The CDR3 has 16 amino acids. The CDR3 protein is CASSLGTETYNSPLHF. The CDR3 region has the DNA TGCGCCAGCAGCTTGGGGACAGAAACTTATAATTCACCCCTCCACTTT.

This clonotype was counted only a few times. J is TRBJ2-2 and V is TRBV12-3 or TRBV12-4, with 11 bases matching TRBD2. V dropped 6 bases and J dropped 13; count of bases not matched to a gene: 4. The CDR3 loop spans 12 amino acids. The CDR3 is CASRQGTSGLFF. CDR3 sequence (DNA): TGTGCCAGCAGACAAGGGACTAGCGGGCTGTTTTTT.

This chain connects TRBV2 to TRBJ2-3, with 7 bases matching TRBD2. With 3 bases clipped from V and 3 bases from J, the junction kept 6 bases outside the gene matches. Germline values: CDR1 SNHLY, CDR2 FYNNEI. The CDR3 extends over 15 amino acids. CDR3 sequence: CASSEHTGGTDTQYF. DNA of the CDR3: TGTGCCAGCAGTGAGCATACGGGAGGAACAGATACGCAGTATTTT.

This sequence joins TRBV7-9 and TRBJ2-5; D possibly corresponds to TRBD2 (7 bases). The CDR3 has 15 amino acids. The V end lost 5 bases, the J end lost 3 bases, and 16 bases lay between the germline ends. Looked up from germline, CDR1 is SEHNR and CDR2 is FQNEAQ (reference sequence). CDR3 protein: CASSPGGLREETQYF. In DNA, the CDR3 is TGTGCCAGCAGCCCCGGGGGGCTGAGAGAAGAGACCCAGTACTTC.